Below are 6 T cell receptor beta chains sequenced from a single sample in a study of cytomegalovirus exposure and HLA in healthy donors. It was with 60 Vbeta and 13 Jbeta primers that the PCR ran. Produced via immunoSEQ multiplex PCR; TCRdb's table is partial and in-frame only. This table holds around 130,000 clones. Sequencing input: PBMCs. The receptor source for this set is a woman aged 60 to 75 in good health and CMV-seronegative.

The V gene is TRBV5-4, the J gene TRBJ1-2; 9 nucleotides match TRBD1. The germline V gene encodes CDR1 SGHNT and CDR2 YYREEE (reference sequence). The CDR3 has 14 residues. With 6 bases clipped from V and 6 bases from J, the junction kept 9 bases outside the gene matches. The CDR3 spells CASTPTTGGNGYTF. In DNA, the CDR3 is TGTGCCAGCACTCCCACGACAGGGGGGAATGGCTACACCTTC.

The V gene is TRBV28, the J gene TRBJ1-5, with D maybe TRBD1 (5 bases). V lost 6 bases to trimming and J lost 3 bases, with 12 bases between them. Germline CDR1 is MDHEN and CDR2 is SYDVKM. The CDR3 runs to 14 residues. CDR3 protein: CASSPDSFNQPQHF. The CDR3 region has the DNA TGTGCCAGCAGCCCAGACAGCTTCAATCAGCCCCAGCATTTT. The full variable domain, in which reference TRBV28 and TRBJ1-5 provide the parts outside the CDR3, is DVKVTQSSRYLVKRTGEKVFLECVQDMDHENMFWYRQDPGLGLRLIYFSYDVKMKEKGDIPEGYSVSREKKERFSLILESASTNQTSMYLCASSPDSFNQPQHFGDGTRLSIL.

In the case of this clone: At one of its ends the junction is not consistent with the germline gene, which may arise from a read error. The genes are TRBV5-4 and TRBJ2-7; 7 bases map to TRBD1. CDR1 and CDR2 (germline): SGHNT, YYREEE (reference sequence). The CDR3 consists of 15 residues. The CDR3 spells CAGSQRQGVGNEQYF. The CDR3 coding sequence is TGTGCCGGCAGCCAGAGGCAGGGGGTCGGAAACGAGCAGTACTTC.

V and J are TRBV30 and TRBJ2-7; 9 bases are a match to TRBD1. With V trimmed by 2 bases and J by 5 bases, 1 base remained unmatched. This CDR3 has 12 amino acids. CDR1 GTSNPN and CDR2 SVGIG come from the germline V gene (reference sequence). CDR3 in DNA: TGTGCCTGGAGTACAGGGGGCGACGAGCAGTACTTC. This gives the protein CAWSTGGDEQYF.

The V call is TRBV29-1, the J call TRBJ2-7; D call uncertain. This CDR3 comprises 12 residues. V shed 2 bases and J shed 1 base, with 6 bases lying between them. Germline V gives CDR1 SQVTM, CDR2 ANQGSEA. The CDR3 reads CSVEMTSYEQYF. CDR3 nucleotides: TGCAGCGTTGAAATGACATCCTACGAGCAGTACTTC.

For this clone: The same CDR3 is also encoded by other DNA sequences in this sample. The chain couples TRBV6-1 to TRBJ2-3; 12 bases are a match to TRBD2. The CDR3 is 15 amino acids. V lost 2 bases, J lost 4 bases, and 1 base stayed unmatched. Per the germline V gene, CDR1 is MNHNS and CDR2 is SASEGT. CDR3 in DNA: TGTGCCAGCAGTGAACTAGCGGGAGGGCCAGATACGCAGTATTTT. It encodes CASSELAGGPDTQYF.